One sample yielded the 14 T cell receptor beta chains listed below, sequenced in a study of radiotherapy plus CTLA-4 blockade in lung cancer. TCRdb's copy holds only in-frame clones and misses some; the assay was immunoSEQ multiplex PCR. Counted here are some 50,000 clones, almost 85% occurring once; the ten biggest clones make up roughly 5%. Sequences were derived from peripheral blood, sampled from a patient treated with radiotherapy plus ipilimumab. The receptor set was obtained from a human donor with non-small cell lung cancer whose response to radiotherapy plus ipilimumab could not be evaluated.

The chain links TRBV19 to TRBJ1-5, with 8 positions matching TRBD1. Trimming took 3 bases from V and 6 from J; bases not matched to a gene: 4. CDR3 length equals 14 residues. Per the germline V gene, CDR1 is LNHDA and CDR2 is SQIVND (reference sequence). In nucleotides, the CDR3 is TGTGCCAGTAGTATCTTACAGGGGGTTCAGCCCCAGCATTTT. Its translation is CASSILQGVQPQHF.

The chain employs TRBV28 and TRBJ1-5; 11 positions agree with TRBD1. The length of the CDR3 is 15 residues. V trimming: 2 bases; J trimming: 9 bases; junction bases outside the gene matches: 6. The germline V gene has CDR1 MDHEN and CDR2 SYDVKM. The CDR3 DNA sequence: TGTGCCAGCAGTTTACTAGGACAGGGGGCTGGGCCCCAGCATTTT. Translated, it gives CASSLLGQGAGPQHF.

V gene TRBV28 combines with J gene TRBJ1-1; a weak D match, TRBD1 (6 bases). V was cut by 5 bases and J by 1 base, with 17 bases left in between. Per germline, CDR1 MDHEN and CDR2 SYDVKM. There are 16 residues in the CDR3. The CDR3 region has the DNA TGTGCCAGCAGTCTACCACAGGGAAGCTCGAACACTGAAGCTTTCTTT. Amino acids: CASSLPQGSSNTEAFF.

The rearrangement links TRBV11-2 to TRBJ2-3, with 7 bases that match TRBD2. J lost 0 bases, V lost 7 bases, and 7 bases had no gene match. Germline CDR1 SGHAT, CDR2 FQNNGV. This CDR3 is 15 amino acids long. The chain's CDR3 is CASKRLAGSTDTQYF. CDR3 DNA sequence: TGTGCCAGCAAGCGACTAGCTGGTAGCACAGATACGCAGTATTTT. Supplemented by reference TRBV11-2 and TRBJ2-3, the full variable domain reads EAGVAQSPRYKIIEKRQSVAFWCNPISGHATLYWYQQILGQGPKLLIQFQNNGVVDDSQLPKDRFSAERLKGVDSTLKIQPAKLEDSAVYLCASKRLAGSTDTQYFGPGTRLTVL.

CDR3 bases: TGTGCCAGTAGTTCCGGGCGGGGGGACACTGAAGCTTTCTTT. Its translation: CASSSGRGDTEAFF. The chain combines TRBV19 with TRBJ1-1, with D perhaps TRBD1 (5 bases). The CDR3 spans 14 residues. Germline V lookup: CDR1 LNHDA, CDR2 SQIVND (reference sequence). The V end lost 5 bases, the J end lost 3 bases, and 13 bases lay between the germline ends.

The chain has TRBV5-1 and TRBJ2-1; TRBD2 might be the D (6 bases). Germline V gene data show CDR1 as SGHRS and CDR2 as YFSETQ. There are 16 residues in the CDR3. The V and J ends lost 3 bases and 2 bases respectively, with 15 bases between them. DNA for the CDR3: TGCGCCAGCAGCTCCGCCGGGACTTATACCTACAATGAGCAGTTCTTC. It is translated as CASSSAGTYTYNEQFF.

V usage is TRBV19 and J usage is TRBJ2-3; D possibly corresponds to TRBD2 (6 bases). The CDR3 is 16 residues long. The V gene lost 6 bases and the J gene lost 2 bases, with 18 bases spanning the gap. Germline CDR1 and CDR2: LNHDA and SQIVND (reference sequence). The CDR3 protein is CASRRTGDWDTDTQYF. DNA for the CDR3: TGTGCCAGTAGGAGGACCGGGGACTGGGACACAGATACGCAGTATTTT.

The CDR3 DNA reads TGCGCCAGCAGTCCGGACAGGGTGGTGACTGAAGCTTTCTTT. It yields the protein CASSPDRVVTEAFF. The chain carries TRBV4-1 and TRBJ1-1; 8 bases agree with TRBD1. Trimming removed 6 bases from V and 5 bases from J; junction bases left unmatched: 8. The CDR3 has 14 residues. CDR1 and CDR2 (germline): MGHRA, YSYEKL.

The chain carries TRBV28 and TRBJ2-3, with D uncertain. The CDR3 extends over 16 amino acids. CDR1 is MDHEN and CDR2 is SYDVKM in the germline V gene. V lost 6 bases, J lost 1 base, and 17 bases lay in between. Written as DNA, the CDR3 is TGTGCCAGCAGGTCATCGCCGTTAGCTCGCACAGATACGCAGTATTTT. Translating it yields CASRSSPLARTDTQYF.

This chain links TRBV4-3 with TRBJ1-4; TRBD1 matches 9 bases. This CDR3 comprises 17 residues. After removal of 5 bases from V and 0 bases from J, the junction contained 7 bases not matched to a gene. Germline V gene data show CDR1 as LGHNA and CDR2 as YSLEER. CDR3 region: CASSSGQGIATNEKLFF. Here the CDR3 DNA reads TGCGCCAGCAGCTCAGGACAGGGGATTGCAACTAATGAAAAACTGTTTTTT.

The chain joins TRBV4-1 to TRBJ1-2; 9 nucleotides align to TRBD1. The CDR3 is made up of 14 amino acids. The junction had 5 bases not matched to a gene; V was cut back by 2 bases and J by 7 bases. Germline loops: CDR1 MGHRA, CDR2 YSYEKL. In DNA form, the CDR3 reads TGCGCCAGCAGCCAAAGGACAGGGGATGGTGGCTACACCTTC. This encodes CASSQRTGDGGYTF.

Notes on this clone: At one of its ends the junction is not consistent with the germline gene, which may arise from a read error. The chain couples TRBV7-7 to TRBJ2-7, with a weak D call TRBD2 (5 bases). The V gene's germline CDR1 is SSHAT and CDR2 FNYEAQ (reference sequence). CDR3 length: 19 residues. The CDR3 coding sequence is TGTGCTAGCAGCCCACGGGATTGGGCATATGTTGGCACCTCCTACGAGCAGTACTTC. It yields the protein CASSPRDWAYVGTSYEQYF.

This sequence joins TRBV29-1 and TRBJ1-2; D possibly corresponds to TRBD1 (6 bases). The V gene's germline CDR1 is SQVTM and CDR2 ANQGSEA. This CDR3 comprises 15 residues. Trimming removed 6 bases at V and 4 bases at J, with 21 bases between. In nucleotides, the CDR3 is TGCAGCGTGCATACTGTTACAGGGCTAGGCTATGGCTACACCTTC. Protein: CSVHTVTGLGYGYTF. The whole variable domain, filled in from reference TRBV29-1 and TRBJ1-2, reads SAVISQKPSRDICQRGTSLTIQCQVDSQVTMMFWYRQQPGQSLTLIATANQGSEATYESGFVIDKFPISRPNLTFSTLTVSNMSPEDSSIYLCSVHTVTGLGYGYTFGSGTRLTVV.

The gene calls are TRBV28 and TRBJ2-1, with TRBD1 matching 7 bases. CDR1 is MDHEN, CDR2 SYDVKM, per germline. The ends lost 10 bases at V and 4 bases at J; junction bases unmatched: 7. There are 13 residues in the CDR3. The CDR3, as DNA: TGTGCCAACTCAGACAGGGAATACAATGAGCAGTTCTTC. This translates into CANSDREYNEQFF.